Given below is one T cell receptor (beta chain) in context. Antigen: not known. Germline values: CDR1 SGDLS, CDR2 YYNGEE. The CDR3 contains 14 residues. V was cut by 4 bases and J by 1 base, with 12 bases left in between. The data were obtained in a study of Ad26.COV2.S vaccination and SARS-CoV-2 variants. Study-wide results and limits: Researchers cautioned that TCR breadth and depth analyses may have underestimated total T cell responses.

The data were produced by immunoSEQ multiplex PCR, yet TCRdb's version contains in-frame clones alone and is incomplete. The table has tens of thousands of clones, around 82% seen once; the top ten hold more than 15%. The TCR comes from a human donor who had recovered from COVID-19. The chain recombines TRBV9 with TRBJ2-7, with D perhaps matching TRBD2 (5 bases). Sequences were derived from peripheral blood, sampled after recovery from COVID-19. The CDR3 nucleotides are TGTGCCAGCAGCCCTCGGACTGGATCCTACGAGCAGTACTTC. Its translation is CASSPRTGSYEQYF.